The clone carrying this T cell receptor (beta chain) turned up a few times. Antigen: not known. PCR primers comprised 60 Vbeta and 13 Jbeta primers. The table came from immunoSEQ multiplex PCR; TCRdb's copy has only in-frame clones and leaves some out. The sample includes about 86,000 clones, roughly 78% seen only once; the top ten take 2.5%. This entry belongs to a study of cytomegalovirus exposure and HLA in healthy donors. Broader study findings: While the bulk of TCR sequences proved rare, some public TCRs turned up in many donors. Later analysis suggested most CMV-associated TCR beta chains were HLA-restricted. The study put around 180 TCR beta chains on its list as cytomegalovirus-associated.

Trimming removed 1 base from V and 5 bases from J, with 14 bases in between. Germline V lookup: CDR1 SGHTA, CDR2 FQGNSA. This CDR3 is built from 15 residues. This sequence originates from a male donor in good health and CMV-seropositive. This rearrangement joins TRBV7-2 to TRBJ1-2; no clear D gene. Material for sequencing was PBMCs. CDR3 sequence (DNA): TGTGCCAGCAGCTTAGATATGACAAGCTATTATGGCTACACCTTC. Its translation is CASSLDMTSYYGYTF.